The rows below give T cell receptor beta chains drawn from one sample of a study of response to subunit inactivated influenza vaccine. TCRdb redid the calling of the RT-PCR reads with MiXCR, one entry per CDR3 protein. The data show about 570,000 distinct CDR3 sequences, approximately 11% seen once. The data also belong to a second study, concerning T cells expressing NK-cell markers.

The starting material was PBMCs from blood, obtained on the day of vaccination. The receptor source for this set is a man between 50 and 59 years old who received an inactivated influenza vaccine. The CDR3 runs from the conserved cysteine through the conserved F or W. The order of the fields is CDR3 protein, CDR3 DNA, V gene, clone size, J gene, D gene. D genes are given only for firm matches. Clone size is shown for a subset of rows, as once, few, many or a class of expanded clone.

CDR3aa: CASRPGHLNEKLFF
CDR3nt: TGCGCCAGCAGACCGGGACACCTTAATGAAAAACTGTTTTTT
v_gene: TRBV5-1
abundance: -
j_gene: TRBJ1-4
d_gene: -

CDR3aa: CASSPRVGTNEKLFF
CDR3nt: TGTGCCAGCAGTCCCCGGGTGGGAACTAATGAAAAACTGTTTTTT
v_gene: TRBV12-3/TRBV12-4
abundance: -
j_gene: TRBJ1-4
d_gene: -

CDR3aa: CSASSRNPQRAQYF
CDR3nt: TGCAGTGCTAGCTCTCGGAACCCTCAAAGGGCCCAGTACTTC
v_gene: TRBV20-1
abundance: few
j_gene: TRBJ2-5
d_gene: -

CDR3aa: CSARLVVEQFF
CDR3nt: TGCAGTGCTAGGTTAGTGGTGGAGCAGTTCTTC
v_gene: TRBV20-1
abundance: few
j_gene: TRBJ2-1
d_gene: -

CDR3aa: CSADPRTGGAFF
CDR3nt: TGCAGTGCTGACCCGCGGACAGGGGGAGCTTTCTTT
v_gene: TRBV20-1
abundance: -
j_gene: TRBJ1-1
d_gene: TRBD1

CDR3aa: CASSHLTGDYEQYF
CDR3nt: TGCGCCAGCAGCCACCTAACAGGGGACTACGAGCAGTACTTC
v_gene: TRBV4-3
abundance: -
j_gene: TRBJ2-7
d_gene: TRBD1

CDR3aa: CASSDPNSGNEQFF
CDR3nt: TGCGCCAGCAGCGATCCAAACAGCGGCAATGAGCAGTTCTTC
v_gene: TRBV5-1
abundance: -
j_gene: TRBJ2-1
d_gene: -

CDR3aa: CASSMRERGNEQFF
CDR3nt: TGTGCCAGTAGTATGCGGGAACGGGGCAATGAGCAGTTCTTC
v_gene: TRBV19
abundance: few
j_gene: TRBJ2-1
d_gene: -

CDR3aa: CASSRGGGIEGYTF
CDR3nt: TGTGCCAGCTCACGCGGAGGGGGAATAGAGGGCTACACCTTC
v_gene: TRBV18
abundance: many
j_gene: TRBJ1-2
d_gene: -

CDR3aa: CASSISDGGWGNQPQHF
CDR3nt: TGTGCCAGTAGTATTTCTGATGGGGGTTGGGGCAATCAGCCCCAGCATTTT
v_gene: TRBV19
abundance: many
j_gene: TRBJ1-5
d_gene: -

CDR3aa: CSASSTTGRLSTDTQYF
CDR3nt: TGCAGTGCTTCATCTACGACAGGGAGGCTGAGCACAGATACGCAGTATTTT
v_gene: TRBV20-1
abundance: few
j_gene: TRBJ2-3
d_gene: -

CDR3aa: CASSRGDTDTEAFF
CDR3nt: TGCGCCAGCAGCCGGGGGGACACCGACACTGAAGCTTTCTTT
v_gene: TRBV5-1
abundance: few
j_gene: TRBJ1-1
d_gene: -

CDR3aa: CASSLMGSQPQHF
CDR3nt: TGTGCCAGCAGTTTAATGGGCAGTCAGCCCCAGCATTTT
v_gene: TRBV12-3/TRBV12-4
abundance: -
j_gene: TRBJ1-5
d_gene: -

CDR3aa: CAISDGPGGYGYTF
CDR3nt: TGTGCCATCAGTGATGGGCCCGGGGGCTATGGCTACACCTTC
v_gene: TRBV10-3
abundance: -
j_gene: TRBJ1-2
d_gene: -

CDR3aa: CASSFTGGPQQFF
CDR3nt: TGTGCCAGCAGTTTTACAGGGGGCCCCCAGCAGTTCTTC
v_gene: TRBV12-3/TRBV12-4
abundance: -
j_gene: TRBJ2-1
d_gene: TRBD1

CDR3aa: CASRRRNNEQFF
CDR3nt: TGTGCCAGCAGGCGGAGGAACAATGAGCAGTTCTTC
v_gene: TRBV2
abundance: -
j_gene: TRBJ2-1
d_gene: -

CDR3aa: CSGGALGEKLFF
CDR3nt: TGCAGCGGCGGGGCCCTGGGGGAAAAACTGTTTTTT
v_gene: TRBV29-1
abundance: few
j_gene: TRBJ1-4
d_gene: -

CDR3aa: CAISVRVGDGTQYF
CDR3nt: TGTGCCATCAGTGTCAGGGTGGGTGACGGTACGCAGTATTTT
v_gene: TRBV10-3
abundance: few
j_gene: TRBJ2-3
d_gene: -

CDR3aa: CASSLHRNTEAFF
CDR3nt: TGTGCCAGCAGCTTACACAGGAACACTGAAGCTTTCTTT
v_gene: TRBV7-2
abundance: -
j_gene: TRBJ1-1
d_gene: -

CDR3aa: CASSQDYGSRINEQFF
CDR3nt: TGCGCCAGCAGCCAAGATTACGGTAGCCGAATCAATGAGCAGTTCTTC
v_gene: TRBV4-3
abundance: -
j_gene: TRBJ2-1
d_gene: -

CDR3aa: CASSYRGRGTDTQYF
CDR3nt: TGTGCCAGCAGTTATCGCGGAAGAGGCACAGATACGCAGTATTTT
v_gene: TRBV6-2/TRBV6-3
abundance: many
j_gene: TRBJ2-3
d_gene: -

CDR3aa: CATSERTPPPYNEQFF
CDR3nt: TGTGCCACCAGTGAGAGGACGCCTCCCCCCTACAATGAGCAGTTCTTC
v_gene: TRBV24-1
abundance: few
j_gene: TRBJ2-1
d_gene: -

CDR3aa: CASSLRFGRAYNEQFF
CDR3nt: TGTGCCAGCAGCTTAAGGTTCGGACGTGCCTACAATGAGCAGTTCTTC
v_gene: TRBV7-9
abundance: -
j_gene: TRBJ2-1
d_gene: -

CDR3aa: CSARGDVSYEQYF
CDR3nt: TGCAGTGCTAGGGGGGACGTAAGCTACGAGCAGTACTTC
v_gene: TRBV20-1
abundance: few
j_gene: TRBJ2-7
d_gene: -

CDR3aa: CASSWTTSGRAGEQFF
CDR3nt: TGTGCCAGCAGCTGGACCACTAGCGGGAGGGCGGGTGAGCAGTTCTTC
v_gene: TRBV7-2
abundance: once
j_gene: TRBJ2-1
d_gene: TRBD2

CDR3aa: CASSLSGIPYEQYF
CDR3nt: TGTGCCAGCAGTTTATCTGGCATCCCCTACGAGCAGTACTTC
v_gene: TRBV28
abundance: -
j_gene: TRBJ2-7
d_gene: -

CDR3aa: CASSPFPSGIDNTQYF
CDR3nt: TGTGCCAGCTCGCCTTTTCCTAGCGGGATAGATAATACGCAGTATTTT
v_gene: TRBV18
abundance: -
j_gene: TRBJ2-3
d_gene: TRBD2

CDR3aa: CASSLRGDSNQPQHF
CDR3nt: TGTGCCAGCAGTTTACGGGGGGATAGCAATCAGCCCCAGCATTTT
v_gene: TRBV12-3/TRBV12-4
abundance: many
j_gene: TRBJ1-5
d_gene: -

CDR3aa: CASSIVSGGGNEQFF
CDR3nt: TGTGCCAGTAGTATAGTCAGCGGGGGGGGCAATGAGCAGTTCTTC
v_gene: TRBV19
abundance: -
j_gene: TRBJ2-1
d_gene: TRBD2

CDR3aa: CASSLSRVAGREQFF
CDR3nt: TGTGCCAGCAGTTTATCGAGGGTGGCGGGACGAGAGCAGTTCTTC
v_gene: TRBV12-3/TRBV12-4
abundance: many
j_gene: TRBJ2-1
d_gene: -

CDR3aa: CASSSARGGVGTEAFF
CDR3nt: TGTGCCAGCAGTTCGGCCAGGGGGGGAGTTGGCACTGAAGCTTTCTTT
v_gene: TRBV12-3/TRBV12-4
abundance: many
j_gene: TRBJ1-1
d_gene: TRBD1

CDR3aa: CSAQTYSNQPQHF
CDR3nt: TGCAGTGCCCAAACGTATAGCAATCAGCCCCAGCATTTT
v_gene: TRBV20-1
abundance: many
j_gene: TRBJ1-5
d_gene: -

CDR3aa: CASSFLPSGYEQYF
CDR3nt: TGCGCCAGCAGCTTTCTTCCTAGCGGCTACGAGCAGTACTTC
v_gene: TRBV5-1
abundance: few
j_gene: TRBJ2-7
d_gene: TRBD2

CDR3aa: CASSFRAEQETQYF
CDR3nt: TGTGCCAGCAGTTTTCGGGCCGAGCAAGAGACCCAGTACTTC
v_gene: TRBV12-3/TRBV12-4
abundance: few
j_gene: TRBJ2-5
d_gene: -

CDR3aa: CASRPDRTIGVNTEAFF
CDR3nt: TGTGCCAGCAGACCCGACCGGACGATTGGCGTGAACACTGAAGCTTTCTTT
v_gene: TRBV6-1
abundance: -
j_gene: TRBJ1-1
d_gene: -

CDR3aa: CASSQTTQGAYEQYF
CDR3nt: TGTGCCAGCAGCCAGACTACACAGGGGGCCTACGAGCAGTACTTC
v_gene: TRBV4-2
abundance: few
j_gene: TRBJ2-7
d_gene: TRBD1

CDR3aa: CASRTSGGASTGELFF
CDR3nt: TGTGCCAGCCGGACTAGCGGGGGGGCTAGCACCGGGGAGCTGTTTTTT
v_gene: TRBV6-1
abundance: -
j_gene: TRBJ2-2
d_gene: TRBD2

CDR3aa: CASSLVPGGHTGELFF
CDR3nt: TGTGCCAGCAGCTTAGTTCCAGGGGGCCACACCGGGGAGCTGTTTTTT
v_gene: TRBV7-2
abundance: few
j_gene: TRBJ2-2
d_gene: TRBD1

CDR3aa: CASSSDPKPQHF
CDR3nt: TGTGCCAGCAGTTCGGACCCTAAGCCCCAGCATTTT
v_gene: TRBV12-3/TRBV12-4
abundance: few
j_gene: TRBJ1-5
d_gene: -

CDR3aa: CASSFATQHTDTQYF
CDR3nt: TGTGCCAGCAGTTTCGCCACTCAACACACAGATACGCAGTATTTT
v_gene: TRBV27
abundance: -
j_gene: TRBJ2-3
d_gene: -

CDR3aa: CASAQGGTSTDTQYF
CDR3nt: TGTGCCAGCGCCCAGGGGGGCACTAGCACAGATACGCAGTATTTT
v_gene: TRBV6-1
abundance: -
j_gene: TRBJ2-3
d_gene: -

CDR3aa: CATSETNDETQYF
CDR3nt: TGTGCCACCAGCGAAACTAACGACGAGACCCAGTACTTC
v_gene: TRBV15
abundance: few
j_gene: TRBJ2-5
d_gene: -

CDR3aa: CASSQDGSPSYEQYF
CDR3nt: TGTGCCAGCAGCCAAGACGGATCCCCCTCCTACGAGCAGTACTTC
v_gene: TRBV3-1
abundance: many
j_gene: TRBJ2-7
d_gene: -